The entry below gives a single T cell receptor beta chain sequence along with its context. Its cognate antigen is unknown. The record originates from a study of T-cell memory formation after mild COVID-19. Study results and caveats: There were some responding clones in pre-infection memory, which suggested that cross-reactive memory had joined.

V was clipped by 5 bases and J by 0 bases, with 11 bases between them. Germline CDR1 and CDR2: SGHTA and FQGNSA. CDR3 length equals 15 residues. TCRdb re-called the 5' RACE reads through MiXCR, storing one row per CDR3 protein. The repertoire holds 300,000 to 350,000 distinct CDR3 sequences, with about an eighth as singletons. The receptor comes from a young man who had mild COVID-19 (a few samples of this study predate the infection). Cell type and time point are not known. Sample: PBMCs or a T cell subset sorted from them (not recorded which). This rearrangement joins TRBV7-2 to TRBJ2-1; D is ambiguous. The CDR3 loop is CASSPLKSSYNEQFF. CDR3 nucleotide sequence: TGTGCCAGCAGCCCCCTTAAGAGCTCCTACAATGAGCAGTTCTTC.